This T cell receptor beta chain was captured in a study of beta chain features in type 1 diabetes. The study's findings and limits: Moderately but significantly shorter TCRB CDR3s were found in Type 1 diabetes patients in all four CD4+ subsets.

Expressed TCRB transcripts were sequenced because the entire RNA isolate underwent reverse transcription. The repertoire was sequenced with immunoSEQ multiplex PCR; TCRdb's copy has only in-frame clones and lacks some. Here the sample spans approximately 730,000 clones, roughly 12% being singletons. The V end lost 2 bases, the J end lost 0 bases, and 1 base lay between the germline ends. Germline values: CDR1 SGHTA, CDR2 FQGTGA. The CDR3 is made up of 13 amino acids. To note about this clone: The antigen remains undetermined.

The sample consisted of naive CD4+ T cells from blood. The rearrangement links TRBV7-3 to TRBJ2-2, with D unclear. This clonotype was sampled from a man aged 18 to 29 with type 1 diabetes. The CDR3 nucleotides read TGTGCCAGCAGCTTATCGAACACCGGGGAGCTGTTTTTT. It translates to CASSLSNTGELFF.